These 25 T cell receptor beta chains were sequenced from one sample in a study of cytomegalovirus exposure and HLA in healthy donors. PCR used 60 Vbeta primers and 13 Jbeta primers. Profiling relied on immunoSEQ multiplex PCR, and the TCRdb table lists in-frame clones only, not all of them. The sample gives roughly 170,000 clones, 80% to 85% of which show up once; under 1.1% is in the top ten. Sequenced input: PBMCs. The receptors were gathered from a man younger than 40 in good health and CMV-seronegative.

The CDR3 DNA follows: TGTGCCAGCGGGCGAAATAATTCACCCCTCCACTTT. This encodes CASGRNNSPLHF. The gene calls are TRBV27 and TRBJ1-6; D remains unclear. V lost 8 bases, J lost 5 bases, and 7 bases lay in between. The V gene's germline CDR1 is MNHEY and CDR2 SMNVEV (reference sequence). The CDR3 runs to 12 residues.

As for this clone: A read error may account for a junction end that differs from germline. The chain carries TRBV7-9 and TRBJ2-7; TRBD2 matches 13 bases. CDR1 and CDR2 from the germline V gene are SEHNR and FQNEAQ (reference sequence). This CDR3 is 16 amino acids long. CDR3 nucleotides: TGTTCCAGCAGTCGTTCCGGGACTAGCGGGATCTACGAGCAGTACTTC. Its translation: CSSSRSGTSGIYEQYF.

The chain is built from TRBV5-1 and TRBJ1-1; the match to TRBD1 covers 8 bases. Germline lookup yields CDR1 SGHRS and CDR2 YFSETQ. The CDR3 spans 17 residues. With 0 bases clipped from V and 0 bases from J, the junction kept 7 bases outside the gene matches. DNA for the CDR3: TGCGCCAGCAGCTTGGTTCGGGACAGGAACCTGAACACTGAAGCTTTCTTT. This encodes CASSLVRDRNLNTEAFF.

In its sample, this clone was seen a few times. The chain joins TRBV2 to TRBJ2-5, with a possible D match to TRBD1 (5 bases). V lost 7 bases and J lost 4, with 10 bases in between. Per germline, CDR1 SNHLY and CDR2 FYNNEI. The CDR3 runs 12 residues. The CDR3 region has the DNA TGTGCCAGCAAGCCAGGGTTAGAGACCCAGTACTTC. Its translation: CASKPGLETQYF.

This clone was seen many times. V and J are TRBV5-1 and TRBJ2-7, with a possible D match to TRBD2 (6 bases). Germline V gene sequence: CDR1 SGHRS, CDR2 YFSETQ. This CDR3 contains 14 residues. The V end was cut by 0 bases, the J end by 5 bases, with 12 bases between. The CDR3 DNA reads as TGCGCCAGCAGCTTGGGCGGGGAACCCCACGAGCAGTACTTC. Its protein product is CASSLGGEPHEQYF.

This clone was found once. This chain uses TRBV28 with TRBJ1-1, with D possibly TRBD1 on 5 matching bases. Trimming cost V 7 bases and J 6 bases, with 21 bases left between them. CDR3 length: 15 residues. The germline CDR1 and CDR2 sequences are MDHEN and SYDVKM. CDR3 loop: CASNDPTGGFAEAFF. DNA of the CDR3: TGTGCCAGCAACGATCCCACAGGTGGTTTCGCTGAAGCTTTCTTT.

CDR3 residues: CASNSGGSNEQFF. CDR3 bases: TGTGCCAGCAACTCAGGGGGTTCCAATGAGCAGTTCTTC. The chain uses TRBV14 and TRBJ2-1; 7 bases match TRBD1. V dropped 7 bases and J dropped 6; count of bases not matched to a gene: 6. This CDR3 has 13 amino acids. Germline V gene data show CDR1 as SGHDN and CDR2 as FVKESK.

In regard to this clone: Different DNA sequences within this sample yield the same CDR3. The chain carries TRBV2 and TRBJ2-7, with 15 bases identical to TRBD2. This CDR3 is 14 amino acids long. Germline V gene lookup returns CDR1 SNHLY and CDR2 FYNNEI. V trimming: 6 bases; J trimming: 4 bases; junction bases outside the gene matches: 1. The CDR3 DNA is TGTGCCAGCAGGGGGACTAGCGGGGGGTACGAGCAGTACTTC. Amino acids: CASRGTSGGYEQYF.

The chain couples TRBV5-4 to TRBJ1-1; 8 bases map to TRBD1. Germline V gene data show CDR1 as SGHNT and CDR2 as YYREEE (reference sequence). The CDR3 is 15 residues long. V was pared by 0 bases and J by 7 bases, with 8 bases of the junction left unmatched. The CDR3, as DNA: TGTGCCAGCAGCTTGGAAACAGGGGGGGGGTTTGAAGCTTTCTTT. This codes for CASSLETGGGFEAFF.

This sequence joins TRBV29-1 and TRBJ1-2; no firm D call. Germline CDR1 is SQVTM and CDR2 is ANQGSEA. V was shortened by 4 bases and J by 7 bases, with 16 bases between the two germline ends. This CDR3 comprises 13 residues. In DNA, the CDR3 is TGCAGCGTTGGAAGTTCGAGGGATTCTGGCTACACCTTC. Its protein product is CSVGSSRDSGYTF.

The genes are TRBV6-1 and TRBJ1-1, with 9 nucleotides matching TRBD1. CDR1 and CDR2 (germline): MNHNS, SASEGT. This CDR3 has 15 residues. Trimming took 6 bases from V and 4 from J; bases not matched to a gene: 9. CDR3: CASSPTQTGGTEAFF. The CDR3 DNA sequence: TGTGCCAGCAGCCCCACCCAGACAGGGGGCACTGAAGCTTTCTTT.

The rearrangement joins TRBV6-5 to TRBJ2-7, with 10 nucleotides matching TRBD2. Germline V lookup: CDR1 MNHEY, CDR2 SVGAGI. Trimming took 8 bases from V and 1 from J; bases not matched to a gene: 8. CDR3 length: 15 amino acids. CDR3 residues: CASGTGLAVSYEQYF. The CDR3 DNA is TGTGCCAGCGGCACCGGACTAGCGGTTTCCTACGAGCAGTACTTC.

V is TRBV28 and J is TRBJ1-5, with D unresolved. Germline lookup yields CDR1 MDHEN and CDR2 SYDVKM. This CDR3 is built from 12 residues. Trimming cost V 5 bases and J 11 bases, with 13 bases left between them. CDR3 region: CASSLATAAQHF. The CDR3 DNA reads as TGTGCCAGCAGTCTAGCGACCGCCGCCCAGCATTTT. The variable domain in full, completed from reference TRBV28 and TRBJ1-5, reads DVKVTQSSRYLVKRTGEKVFLECVQDMDHENMFWYRQDPGLGLRLIYFSYDVKMKEKGDIPEGYSVSREKKERFSLILESASTNQTSMYLCASSLATAAQHFGDGTRLSIL.

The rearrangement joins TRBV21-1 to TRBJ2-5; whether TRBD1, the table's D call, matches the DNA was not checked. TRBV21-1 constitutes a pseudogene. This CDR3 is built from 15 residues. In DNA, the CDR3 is TGTGCCAGCAGCAAAGCGGACAGGGCTCGGGAGACCCAGTACTTC. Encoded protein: CASSKADRARETQYF.

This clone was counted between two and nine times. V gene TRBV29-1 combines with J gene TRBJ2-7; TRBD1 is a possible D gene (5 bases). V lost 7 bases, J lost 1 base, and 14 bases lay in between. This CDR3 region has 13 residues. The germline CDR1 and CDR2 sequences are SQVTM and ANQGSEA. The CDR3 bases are TGCAGCGCCAGGGCAGGGCGGTCCTACGAGCAGTACTTC. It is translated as CSARAGRSYEQYF.

CDR3 residues: CASRGGETQYF. The CDR3 nucleotides read TGTGCCAGCCGGGGAGGGGAGACCCAGTACTTC. The chain links TRBV7-2 to TRBJ2-5, with 7 bases fitting TRBD2. V shed 8 bases and J 5 bases; nucleotides not matched to a gene: 2. CDR3 length: 11 amino acids. Germline CDR1 reads SGHTA; CDR2 reads FQGNSA.

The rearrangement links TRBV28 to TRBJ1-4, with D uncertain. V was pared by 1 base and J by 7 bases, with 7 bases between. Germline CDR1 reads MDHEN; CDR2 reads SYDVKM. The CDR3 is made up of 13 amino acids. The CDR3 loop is CASSLYHGEKLFF. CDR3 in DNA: TGTGCCAGCAGTTTATATCACGGTGAAAAACTGTTTTTT. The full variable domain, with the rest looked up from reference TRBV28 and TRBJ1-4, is DVKVTQSSRYLVKRTGEKVFLECVQDMDHENMFWYRQDPGLGLRLIYFSYDVKMKEKGDIPEGYSVSREKKERFSLILESASTNQTSMYLCASSLYHGEKLFFGSGTQLSVL.

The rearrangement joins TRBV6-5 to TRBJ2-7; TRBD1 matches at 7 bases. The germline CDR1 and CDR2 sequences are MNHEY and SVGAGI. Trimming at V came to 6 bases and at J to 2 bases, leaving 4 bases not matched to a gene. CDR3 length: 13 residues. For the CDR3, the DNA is TGTGCCAGCAGCCCGGGACAGACCTACGAGCAGTACTTC. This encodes CASSPGQTYEQYF.

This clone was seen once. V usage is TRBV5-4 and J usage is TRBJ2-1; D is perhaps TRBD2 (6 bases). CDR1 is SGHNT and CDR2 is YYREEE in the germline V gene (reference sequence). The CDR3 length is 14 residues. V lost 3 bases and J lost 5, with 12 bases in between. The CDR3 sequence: CASSWGELDNEQFF. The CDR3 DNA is TGTGCCAGCAGCTGGGGGGAGCTTGACAATGAGCAGTTCTTC.

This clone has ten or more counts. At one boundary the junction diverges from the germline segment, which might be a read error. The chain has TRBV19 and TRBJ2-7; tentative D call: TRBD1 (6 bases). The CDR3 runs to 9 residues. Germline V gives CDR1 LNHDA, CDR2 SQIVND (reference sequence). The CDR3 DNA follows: TGTGCCAGTAGTATAGATCAGGGGTTC. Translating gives CASSIDQGF.

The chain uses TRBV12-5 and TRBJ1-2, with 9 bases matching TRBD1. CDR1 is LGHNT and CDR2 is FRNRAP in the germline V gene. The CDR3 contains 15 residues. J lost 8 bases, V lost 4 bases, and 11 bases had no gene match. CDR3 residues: CASGSLTGGGKGYTF. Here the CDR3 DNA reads TGTGCTAGTGGTTCATTGACAGGGGGTGGGAAGGGCTACACCTTC. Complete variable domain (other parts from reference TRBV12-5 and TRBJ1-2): DARVTQTPRHKVTEMGQEVTMRCQPILGHNTVFWYRQTMMQGLELLAYFRNRAPLDDSGMPKDRFSAEMPDATLATLKIQPSEPRDSAVYFCASGSLTGGGKGYTFGSGTRLTVV.

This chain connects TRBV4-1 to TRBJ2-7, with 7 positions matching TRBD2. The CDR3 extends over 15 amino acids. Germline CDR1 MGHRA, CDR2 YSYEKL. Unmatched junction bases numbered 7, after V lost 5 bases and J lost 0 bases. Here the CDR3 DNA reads TGCGCCAGCAGCACCGGCGGGGGTAGCTCCTACGAGCAGTACTTC. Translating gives CASSTGGGSSYEQYF.

CDR3 protein: CASRGDRAVSNQPQHF. The DNA of the CDR3 is TGTGCCAGCAGGGGGGACAGGGCCGTTAGCAATCAGCCCCAGCATTTT. The chain uses TRBV28 and TRBJ1-5, with 9 bases aligning to TRBD1. V was pared by 6 bases and J by 0 bases, with 6 bases of the junction left unmatched. Germline V gives CDR1 MDHEN, CDR2 SYDVKM. The CDR3 totals 16 residues. Together with reference TRBV28 and TRBJ1-5, the CDR3 gives the full variable domain: DVKVTQSSRYLVKRTGEKVFLECVQDMDHENMFWYRQDPGLGLRLIYFSYDVKMKEKGDIPEGYSVSREKKERFSLILESASTNQTSMYLCASRGDRAVSNQPQHFGDGTRLSIL.

This CDR3 reads CAWSEGLSTDTQYF. The CDR3, as DNA: TGTGCCTGGAGTGAGGGGTTGAGCACAGATACGCAGTATTTT. V gene TRBV30 combines with J gene TRBJ2-3, with D tentatively TRBD1 (5 bases). Germline CDR1 GTSNPN, CDR2 SVGIG (reference sequence). The V gene lost 1 base and the J gene lost 0 bases, with 8 bases spanning the gap. The CDR3 is 14 residues long.

CDR3 region: CASSLRDRLGTEQFF. CDR3 bases: TGTGCCAGTAGTCTCCGGGACAGGTTGGGCACTGAGCAGTTCTTC. The chain links TRBV19 to TRBJ2-1, with 8 bases that match TRBD1. V lost 5 bases to trimming and J lost 9 bases; unmatched junction nucleotides: 12. Germline CDR1 is LNHDA and CDR2 is SQIVND (reference sequence). The CDR3 spans 15 residues.